A selection of T cell receptor beta chains follows, all from one sample in a study of T cell responses to AZD1222 COVID-19 vaccine. The repertoire was sequenced with immunoSEQ multiplex PCR; TCRdb's copy has only in-frame clones and lacks some. The sample yields 85,000 to 100,000 clones, 85% to 95% seen once. The sequenced sample was peripheral blood, obtained on day 0 of AZD1222 vaccination. Every receptor here comes from an adult in good health. The CDR3 runs from the conserved cysteine through the conserved F or W. The order of the fields is clone size, J gene, V gene, CDR3 length, D gene, CDR3 protein, CDR3 DNA. D genes are given only for firm matches. Clone size is stated in some rows and not others, as once, few, many or a class when expanded.

NA,TRBJ2-7,TRBV11-2,14,NA,CASSLAPYPYEQYF,TGTGCCAGCAGCTTAGCACCCTACCCCTACGAGCAGTACTTC
once,TRBJ2-3,TRBV6-5,16,TRBD2,CASSYGAGGHTDTQYF,TGTGCCAGCAGTTACGGGGCGGGGGGCCACACAGATACGCAGTATTTT
NA,TRBJ2-2,TRBV7-2,15,TRBD2,CASSLTASGPGELFF,TGTGCCAGCAGCTTAACGGCTAGCGGACCCGGGGAGCTGTTTTTT
NA,TRBJ2-7,TRBV11-2,12,NA,CASSLAPYEQYF,TGTGCCAGCAGCTTAGCCCCCTACGAGCAGTACTTC
NA,TRBJ2-1,TRBV5-1,17,TRBD2,CASSLGGTSGSYNEQFF,TGCGCCAGCAGCTTGGGGGGGACTAGCGGTTCCTACAATGAGCAGTTCTTC
NA,TRBJ1-5,TRBV6-5,12,NA,CASRPPTGPQHF,TGTGCCAGCAGACCCCCCACGGGGCCCCAGCATTTT
NA,TRBJ2-3,TRBV5-4,15,TRBD2,CASSVPSGAGDTQYF,TGTGCCAGCAGCGTCCCTAGCGGGGCGGGCGATACGCAGTATTTT
once,TRBJ1-1,TRBV5-1,15,NA,CASSLAAGRDTEAFF,TGCGCCAGCAGCTTGGCCGCAGGGCGGGACACTGAAGCTTTCTTT
NA,TRBJ2-5,TRBV28,12,NA,CASRGAVNRQYF,TGTGCCAGCAGAGGGGCCGTTAACAGACAGTACTTC
NA,TRBJ2-2,TRBV7-2,15,NA,CASSLRRTNTGELFF,TGTGCCAGCAGCTTACGGAGGACGAACACCGGGGAGCTGTTTTTT
once,TRBJ1-5,TRBV12-5,18,NA,CASGHPARVVASNQPQHF,TGTGCTAGTGGTCATCCCGCTCGGGTCGTAGCGAGCAATCAGCCCCAGCATTTT
NA,TRBJ1-3,TRBV6-5,10,NA,CASSLYTIYF,TGTGCCAGCAGCCTCTACACCATATATTTT
NA,TRBJ2-7,TRBV23-1,14,TRBD1,CASRGTGSAGEQYF,TGCGCCAGCAGAGGGACAGGGTCTGCCGGGGAGCAGTACTTC
NA,TRBJ1-1,TRBV19,15,TRBD1,CASSQGTGLNTEAFF,TGTGCCAGTAGCCAAGGGACAGGACTGAACACTGAAGCTTTCTTT
NA,TRBJ1-2,TRBV6-1,14,TRBD1,CASSEGGQDGGYTF,TGTGCCAGCAGTGAAGGAGGACAGGATGGTGGCTACACCTTC
NA,TRBJ1-2,TRBV19,11,NA,CASSTTGGYTF,TGTGCCAGTAGTACAACAGGGGGCTACACCTTC
NA,TRBJ1-1,TRBV4-1,15,TRBD1,CASSQAAGGLSEAFF,TGCGCCAGCAGCCAAGCAGCAGGGGGCCTGTCTGAAGCTTTCTTT
NA,TRBJ1-2,TRBV6-6,15,TRBD1,CASSYRGDRRNGYTF,TGTGCCAGCAGTTACAGAGGGGACAGGAGAAATGGCTACACCTTC
once,TRBJ1-6,TRBV4-1,15,NA,CASSPQTGTNSPLHF,TGCGCCAGCAGCCCTCAGACAGGAACAAATTCACCCCTCCACTTT
NA,TRBJ1-2,TRBV7-3,14,TRBD1,CASSDGTGGNGYTF,TGTGCCAGCAGCGATGGGACAGGGGGAAACGGCTACACCTTC
NA,TRBJ2-1,TRBV6-4,12,TRBD1,CASSTTGDEQFF,TGTGCCAGCAGCACTACAGGGGATGAGCAGTTCTTC
once,TRBJ1-5,TRBV3-1/TRBV3-2,13,NA,CASSLSSNQPQHF,TGTGCCAGCAGCCTCTCCAGCAATCAGCCCCAGCATTTT
NA,TRBJ1-1,TRBV7-9,14,NA,CASSLTVTNTEAFF,TGTGCCAGCAGCTTAACGGTTACGAACACTGAAGCTTTCTTT
NA,TRBJ1-5,TRBV3-1/TRBV3-2,15,TRBD1,CASSLGQGGNQPQHF,TGTGCCAGCAGCCTTGGACAGGGGGGCAATCAGCCCCAGCATTTT
NA,TRBJ1-5,TRBV6-1,13,NA,CASQGGGNQPQHF,TGTGCCAGTCAAGGGGGAGGCAATCAGCCCCAGCATTTT
NA,TRBJ2-2,TRBV19,12,NA,CASTGNTGELFF,TGTGCCAGCACAGGGAACACCGGGGAGCTGTTTTTT
once,TRBJ1-5,TRBV7-9,15,NA,CASSLGWQENQPQHF,TGTGCCAGCAGCTTGGGGTGGCAGGAAAATCAGCCCCAGCATTTT
few,TRBJ2-1,TRBV5-1,16,TRBD2,CASSLVAGGQGNEQFF,TGCGCCAGCAGCTTAGTAGCGGGGGGGCAAGGTAATGAGCAGTTCTTC